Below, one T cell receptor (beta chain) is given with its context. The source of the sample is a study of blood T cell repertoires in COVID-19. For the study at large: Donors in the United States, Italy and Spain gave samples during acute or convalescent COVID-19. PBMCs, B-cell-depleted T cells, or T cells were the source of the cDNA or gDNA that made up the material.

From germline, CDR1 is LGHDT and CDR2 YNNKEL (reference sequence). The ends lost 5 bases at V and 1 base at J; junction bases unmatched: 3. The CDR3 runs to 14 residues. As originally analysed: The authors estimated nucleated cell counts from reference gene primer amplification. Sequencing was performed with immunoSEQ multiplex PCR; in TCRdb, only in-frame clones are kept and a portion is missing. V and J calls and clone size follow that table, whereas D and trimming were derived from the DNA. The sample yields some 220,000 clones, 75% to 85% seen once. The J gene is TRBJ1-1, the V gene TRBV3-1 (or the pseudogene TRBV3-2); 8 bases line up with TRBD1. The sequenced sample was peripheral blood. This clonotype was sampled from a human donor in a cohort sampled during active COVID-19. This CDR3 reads CASSAGQGNTEAFF. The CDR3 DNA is TGTGCCAGCAGCGCAGGACAGGGGAACACTGAAGCTTTCTTT.